A selection of T cell receptor beta chains follows, all from one sample in a study of blood T cell repertoires in COVID-19. The data were produced by immunoSEQ multiplex PCR, yet TCRdb's version contains in-frame clones alone and is incomplete. The sample holds around 60,000 clones; about two thirds are singletons and the top ten take more than 4%. Source material: peripheral blood. These receptors were taken from a woman in her 70s with COVID-19, enrolled during active disease. The CDR3 runs from the conserved cysteine through the conserved F or W. The D gene is left open where the match is weak. Clone size is given for some rows only: seen once, a few or many times, or a class if the clone is expanded.

size,V,D,J,DNA,CDR3
-,TRBV3-1/TRBV3-2,-,TRBJ1-1,TGTGCCAGCAGCCAGGAGGGAGGTGAAGCTTTCTTT,CASSQEGGEAFF
many,TRBV27,TRBD2,TRBJ2-2,TGTGCCAGCAAGATGACTAGCGGGGCGGGCGGGGAGCTGTTTTTT,CASKMTSGAGGELFF
few,TRBV28,-,TRBJ1-1,TGTGCCAGCAGTCCCTTCGGAGGCACTGAAGCTTTCTTT,CASSPFGGTEAFF
-,TRBV5-1,TRBD1,TRBJ2-5,TGCGCCAGCAGCCTGGCAATCCCGACAGGGGGAGCGGAAGAGACCCAGTACTTC,CASSLAIPTGGAEETQYF
once,TRBV12-3/TRBV12-4,-,TRBJ1-2,TGTGCCAGCAGTCTTGGCCTGTACTATGGCTACACCTTC,CASSLGLYYGYTF
-,TRBV9,-,TRBJ1-5,TGTGCCAGCAGCTCAGCAGGGGAATTTGGGCAGCCCCAGCATTTT,CASSSAGEFGQPQHF
once,TRBV10-3,-,TRBJ1-1,TGTGCCATCAGTGGGGGGGTGAACACTGAAGCTTTCTTT,CAISGGVNTEAFF
once,TRBV7-2,-,TRBJ1-1,TGTGCCAGCAGCTTAGAGGGGTGGGGTATTCGAGACACTGAAGCTTTCTTT,CASSLEGWGIRDTEAFF
few,TRBV7-2,-,TRBJ1-6,TGTGCCAGCAGCCCAGCCGCGGATTTGGCCCCCCACTTT,CASSPAADLAPHF
-,TRBV5-4,TRBD1,TRBJ1-2,TGTGCCAGCAGATACGTGGAAGGGCAGGGGGGCCATCTTAACTATGGCTACACCTTC,CASRYVEGQGGHLNYGYTF
-,TRBV6-1,TRBD1,TRBJ1-1,TGTGCCAGCAGTCAAGCAGGGGGCGGGAACACTGAAGCTTTCTTT,CASSQAGGGNTEAFF
-,TRBV18,-,TRBJ1-1,TGTGCCAGCTCACTCGACAGAAACACTGAAGCTTTCTTT,CASSLDRNTEAFF
-,TRBV2,-,TRBJ2-7,TGTGCCAGCAGTGAAGAGCCCTTCTACGAGCAGTACTTC,CASSEEPFYEQYF
few,TRBV4-3,TRBD1,TRBJ1-6,TGCGCCAGCAGCCAAGAATTACAGGGGCGTTCACCCCTCCACTTT,CASSQELQGRSPLHF
-,TRBV4-2,-,TRBJ1-1,TGTGCCAGCAGCCAAGTTCCGACAGCGAACACTGAAGCTTTCTTT,CASSQVPTANTEAFF
-,TRBV6-4,-,TRBJ1-1,TGTGCCAGCAGTGTCGAGGGGGGGACGGAAGCTTTCTTT,CASSVEGGTEAFF
-,TRBV10-3,-,TRBJ2-5,TGTGCCATCAGTGAGTCCAGGACAGAAGAGACCCAGTACTTC,CAISESRTEETQYF
-,TRBV19,TRBD1,TRBJ2-1,TGTGCCAGTAGTGGACAGGGGGGGGATGAGCAGTTCTTC,CASSGQGGDEQFF
-,TRBV2,-,TRBJ1-4,TGTGCCAGCCTCCCGCCGCGGCCTGCAACTAATGAAAAACTGTTTTTT,CASLPPRPATNEKLFF
few,TRBV2,-,TRBJ2-3,TGTGCCAGCAGTGGGGACGGACGGCGGGACCACACAGATACGCAGTATTTT,CASSGDGRRDHTDTQYF
few,TRBV7-8,-,TRBJ1-5,TGTGCCAGCAGCTTTGGCAGGGTTGGTAGCAATCAGCCCCAGCATTTT,CASSFGRVGSNQPQHF
-,TRBV6-6,-,TRBJ2-2,TGTGCCAGCAGTTCCTCCGGGAGCAACACCGGGGAGCTGTTTTTT,CASSSSGSNTGELFF
-,TRBV5-1,-,TRBJ2-6,TGCGCCAGCAGCTCGACAGGCGGTGGGGCCAACGTCCTGACTTTC,CASSSTGGGANVLTF
few,TRBV11-3,-,TRBJ1-2,TGTGCCAGCAGCTCCGGGCGGGGTAGGTTCGATGGCTACACCTTC,CASSSGRGRFDGYTF
-,TRBV4-1,TRBD2,TRBJ2-4,TGCGCCAGCAGCCAAAGACCCGGGACTAGCGAGGGGAGTAAAAACATTCAGTACTTC,CASSQRPGTSEGSKNIQYF
-,TRBV5-5,TRBD2,TRBJ2-7,TGTGCCAGCAGCTTGGGGTTAGCGGGGGGCTACGAGCAGTACTTC,CASSLGLAGGYEQYF
-,TRBV27,-,TRBJ2-2,TGTGCCAGCAGCCCAGGACTGGCGAACACCGGGGAGCTGTTTTTT,CASSPGLANTGELFF
few,TRBV15,TRBD1,TRBJ2-5,TGTGCCACCAGCAGATCCGCAGGGGGTCTGGAGACCCAGTACTTC,CATSRSAGGLETQYF
-,TRBV29-1,-,TRBJ1-1,TGCAGCGTTGTAGCCGGGGAGGGGGGAGCTTTCTTT,CSVVAGEGGAFF
-,TRBV4-1,TRBD2,TRBJ2-7,TGCGCCACCAGCGGCCGGGGGGTGAGCTCCTACGAGCAGTACTTC,CATSGRGVSSYEQYF
-,TRBV14,-,TRBJ1-2,TGTGCCAGCAGCCAAGATGCGACACGTGGCTACACCTTC,CASSQDATRGYTF
once,TRBV4-2,TRBD1,TRBJ2-1,TGTGCCAGCAGCCAAAAGGGGGCGGTTGGGAATGAGCAGTTCTTC,CASSQKGAVGNEQFF
-,TRBV11-2,-,TRBJ2-7,TGTGCCAGCAGCTTAACAGATTCCTACGAGCAGTACTTC,CASSLTDSYEQYF
-,TRBV12-5,-,TRBJ1-2,TGTGCTAGTGGGCGGGGATACGGCTACACCTTC,CASGRGYGYTF
-,TRBV19,-,TRBJ2-3,TGTGCCAGTAGTATACAACAGCCTCCCGATACGCAGTATTTT,CASSIQQPPDTQYF
-,TRBV14,-,TRBJ1-6,TGTGCCAGCAGCGGGCAGATCTATTCACCCCTCCACTTT,CASSGQIYSPLHF
-,TRBV6-5,-,TRBJ1-3,TGTGCCAGCAGTACGCCGGGTATGGGAAACACCATATATTTT,CASSTPGMGNTIYF
-,TRBV5-1,TRBD2,TRBJ2-5,TGCGCCAGCAGCTTTAGCGGGTCTTTTGGGCGAGAGACCCAGTACTTC,CASSFSGSFGRETQYF
-,TRBV27,TRBD2,TRBJ2-3,TGTGCCAGCAGTTTATCGAGGGGACTAGCGGGGGGGGCAGATACGCAGTATTTT,CASSLSRGLAGGADTQYF
-,TRBV3-1/TRBV3-2,-,TRBJ1-1,TGTGCCAGCAGCCCCGGGGGGAACACTGAAGCTTTCTTT,CASSPGGNTEAFF
-,TRBV15,-,TRBJ1-1,TGTGCCACCAGCAGAGATTATGAAGCAGAGGGAGGGACTGAAGCTTTCTTT,CATSRDYEAEGGTEAFF
few,TRBV12-3/TRBV12-4,TRBD1,TRBJ1-1,TGTGCCAGCAGCCTCCAGGGGGGCACTGAAGCTTTCTTT,CASSLQGGTEAFF
-,TRBV2,-,TRBJ2-5,TGTGCCAGCAGTGTTGACGGGCAAGAGACCCAGTACTTC,CASSVDGQETQYF
-,TRBV10-3,TRBD1,TRBJ1-1,TGTGCCATGGGACAGGGGCTCACTGAAGCTTTCTTT,CAMGQGLTEAFF
once,TRBV5-1,TRBD2,TRBJ2-3,TGCGCCAGCAGCTTGCCTAGCGGGAGTTGGGGCACAGATACGCAGTATTTT,CASSLPSGSWGTDTQYF
-,TRBV6-2/TRBV6-3,-,TRBJ1-2,TGTGCCAGCAGTTACTTCCTCGGGGGGACTGCTCAGGAGGGCTACACCTTC,CASSYFLGGTAQEGYTF
-,TRBV5-1,-,TRBJ1-5,TGCGCCAGCAGCTTGGGTTCGGGGGGAAGCAATCAGCCCCAGCATTTT,CASSLGSGGSNQPQHF
many,TRBV9,TRBD1,TRBJ1-2,TGTGCCAGCAGCGTAGGGGACAGCCTCTCGGCGGACTATGGCTACACCTTC,CASSVGDSLSADYGYTF
once,TRBV15,TRBD1,TRBJ1-2,TGTGCCACCAGCGGGGACAGCGGAGTCTATGGCTACACCTTC,CATSGDSGVYGYTF
-,TRBV6-5,-,TRBJ2-1,TGTGCCAGCAGTTACTCGATTCCGGGTAACAATGAGCAGTTCTTC,CASSYSIPGNNEQFF
-,TRBV12-3/TRBV12-4,-,TRBJ2-3,TGTGCCAGCAGTTTAGGGAGGGATACGCAGTATTTT,CASSLGRDTQYF
-,TRBV18,-,TRBJ2-2,TGTGCCAGCTCACCGGGTTCGGCGGCCGGGGAGCTGTTTTTT,CASSPGSAAGELFF
-,TRBV7-6,-,TRBJ2-3,TGTGCCAGCAGCCAAGTCACCGGGACACTTAGCACAGATACGCAGTATTTT,CASSQVTGTLSTDTQYF
medium-sized,TRBV4-2,TRBD2,TRBJ2-2,TGTGCCAGCAGCCAGGGCGCCACGGGCGGGGGGAGCACCGGGGAGCTGTTTTTT,CASSQGATGGGSTGELFF
-,TRBV7-9,-,TRBJ1-6,TGTGCCAGCAGCTTAGGGCAGGGCTGGGTCTCACCCCTCCACTTT,CASSLGQGWVSPLHF
-,TRBV5-4,-,TRBJ2-6,TGTGCCAGCAGCTTGGCCGGAGGGAGACCTGGGGCCAACGTCCTGACTTTC,CASSLAGGRPGANVLTF
once,TRBV5-1,-,TRBJ1-1,TGCGCCAGCAGCTCACAAACATCAGGCACTGAAGCTTTCTTT,CASSSQTSGTEAFF
-,TRBV5-1,-,TRBJ1-6,TGCGCCAGCAGCTGGGACTCAGGAAACTATAATTCACCCCTCCACTTT,CASSWDSGNYNSPLHF
few,TRBV12-3/TRBV12-4,-,TRBJ1-1,TGTGCCAGCAGTTTAGTGCCAGGGACTGAAGCTTTCTTT,CASSLVPGTEAFF
-,TRBV6-5,TRBD2,TRBJ2-5,TGTGCCAGCAGTTTACGGGAGGCGGAGACCCAGTACTTC,CASSLREAETQYF